This T cell receptor beta chain was sequenced for a study of blood T cell repertoires in COVID-19. Looking at the study overall: Material from acute and convalescent COVID-19 was sourced from the United States, Italy and Spain.

The V and J ends lost 3 bases and 6 bases respectively, with 20 bases between them. This CDR3 spans 17 amino acids. CDR1 is KGHDR, CDR2 SFDVKD, per germline. Original handling: Quantification of nucleated cells was approximated via reference gene primer amplification. Only in-frame clones appear in the TCRdb table, and some are missing; sequencing was by immunoSEQ multiplex PCR. D and trimming come from the DNA, and the V and J calls and clone size come from that table. The table lists about 53,000 clones, 90% of them singletons. This chain uses TRBV24-1 with TRBJ2-1, with D perhaps matching TRBD1 (6 bases). The sequencing input was peripheral blood. The receptor was isolated from a human donor in a cohort sampled during active COVID-19. The CDR3 sequence: CATSDTTGTRTSNEQFF. The DNA of the CDR3 is TGTGCCACCAGTGATACCACCGGGACAAGGACATCCAATGAGCAGTTCTTC.